This T cell receptor (beta chain) was obtained from a study of tumor-infiltrating lymphocytes in primary liver carcinoma. Background on the study: The patients presented with primary liver carcinoma, which was managed through surgical resection. Broader study findings: The overlap of tumor-adjacent and tumor-blood pairs was smaller than that of tumor region pairs. Tumor specimens were characterized by a significantly higher top-250-clone fraction than blood (p = 0.039).

The CDR3 sequence is 14 residues long. V was trimmed by 2 bases and J by 3 bases, leaving 11 bases between them. Germline lookup yields CDR1 MDHEN and CDR2 SYDVKM. This clonotype was detected once. Its antigen is not known. The authors made TCR beta cDNA from 500 to 600 ng total RNA with a constant-region primer. Three rounds of nested multiplex PCR with slightly modified ARM-PCR produced TCR beta libraries. TRBV1-TRBV30 forward and Cbeta reverse primers drove the first two approximately 10-cycle rounds. MiXCR, applied by TCRdb to the multiplex PCR reads, yields one record per CDR3 protein. The profile shows hundreds of thousands of distinct CDR3 sequences, approximately 54% of them singletons. The researchers obtained blood RNA from unsorted whole blood and also extracted germline DNA. Four milliliters of peripheral blood were gathered ahead of the operation.

The material sequenced was peripheral blood. The chain carries TRBV28 and TRBJ2-7; possibly TRBD1 or TRBD2 for D (5 bases each). This TCR derives from a woman in her 30s with primary liver carcinoma and hepatitis B virus infection. The CDR3 sequence: CASSLGGTYYEQYF. As DNA, the CDR3 is TGTGCCAGCAGTTTAGGGGGAACCTACTACGAGCAGTACTTC. Full variable domain (remainder filled in from reference TRBV28 and TRBJ2-7): DVKVTQSSRYLVKRTGEKVFLECVQDMDHENMFWYRQDPGLGLRLIYFSYDVKMKEKGDIPEGYSVSREKKERFSLILESASTNQTSMYLCASSLGGTYYEQYFGPGTRLTVT.